This T cell receptor (beta chain) was recorded in a study of T cells expressing NK-cell markers. Across the study: It was sorted CD3+CD56+NKG2C+, CD3+CD56+NKG2C- and CD3+CD56-NKG2C+ T cells that supplied the TCR beta repertoires. Findings and limits, study-wide: For several donors, these clonotypes were likewise the leading ones in the CD3+CD56-NKG2C+ fraction.

The CDR3 runs to 16 residues. One entry per CDR3 protein, without DNA, is what TCRdb gives after re-calling the 5' RACE reads. This sample's clone table lists about 460,000 distinct CDR3 sequences. As concerns this clonotype: Antigen specificity is unknown.

The sequencing sample was made of blood T cells: a sorted CD56 or NKG2C T cell subset, CD4+ or CD8+ T cells, or bulk PBMC T cells (not recorded which). V gene TRBV12-3 or TRBV12-4 combines with J gene TRBJ2-2; the TCRdb call, TRBD2, lacks DNA for checking. The TCR originated in a woman in her fifties or sixties in good health. The CDR3 here is CASSMRTSGLTGELFF.